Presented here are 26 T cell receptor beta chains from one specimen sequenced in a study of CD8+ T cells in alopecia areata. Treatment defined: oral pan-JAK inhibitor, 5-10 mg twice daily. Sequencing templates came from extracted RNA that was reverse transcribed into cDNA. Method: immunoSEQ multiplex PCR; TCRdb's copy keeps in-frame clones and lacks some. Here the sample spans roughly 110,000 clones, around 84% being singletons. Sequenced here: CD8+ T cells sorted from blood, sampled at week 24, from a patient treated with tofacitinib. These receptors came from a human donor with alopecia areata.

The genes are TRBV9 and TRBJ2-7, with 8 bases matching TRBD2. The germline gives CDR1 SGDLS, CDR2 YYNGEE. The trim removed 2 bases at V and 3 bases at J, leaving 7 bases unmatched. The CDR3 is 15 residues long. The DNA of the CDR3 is TGTGCCAGCAGCGTTGGCGGGACTAGAAACTACGAGCAGTACTTC. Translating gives CASSVGGTRNYEQYF. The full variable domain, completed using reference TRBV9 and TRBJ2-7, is DSGVTQTPKHLITATGQRVTLRCSPRSGDLSVYWYQQSLDQGLQFLIQYYNGEERAKGNILERFSAQQFPDLHSELNLSSLELGDSALYFCASSVGGTRNYEQYFGPGTRLTVT.

The CDR3 sequence: CASGPNGGLRYEQYF. The CDR3 DNA sequence: TGTGCCAGCGGACCGAACGGGGGTCTGAGGTACGAGCAGTACTTC. The genes are TRBV11-2 and TRBJ2-7; the D gene is possibly TRBD2 (6 bases). Germline lookup yields CDR1 SGHAT and CDR2 FQNNGV. V dropped 8 bases and J dropped 4 bases, with 21 bases sitting between them. The CDR3 is 15 amino acids.

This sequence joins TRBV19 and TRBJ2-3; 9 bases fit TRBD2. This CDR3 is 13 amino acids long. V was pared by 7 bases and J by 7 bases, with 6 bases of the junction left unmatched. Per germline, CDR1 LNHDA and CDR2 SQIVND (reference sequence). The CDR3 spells CASNAGGPYTQYF. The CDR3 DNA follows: TGTGCCAGTAATGCGGGGGGGCCTTATACGCAGTATTTT.

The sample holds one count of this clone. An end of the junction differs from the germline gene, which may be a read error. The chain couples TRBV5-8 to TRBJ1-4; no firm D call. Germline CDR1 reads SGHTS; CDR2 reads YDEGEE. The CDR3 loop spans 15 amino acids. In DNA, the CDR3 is TGTGCCACCAGCTTGGGCCAAACAACTAATGAAAAACTGTTTTTT. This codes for CATSLGQTTNEKLFF.

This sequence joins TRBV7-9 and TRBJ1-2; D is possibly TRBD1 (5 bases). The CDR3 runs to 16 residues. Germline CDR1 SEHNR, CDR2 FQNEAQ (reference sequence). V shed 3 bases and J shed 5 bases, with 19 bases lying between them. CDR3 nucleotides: TGTGCCAGCAGCTTTTCCGGCGGGGCAGGGCAATATGGCTACACCTTC. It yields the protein CASSFSGGAGQYGYTF.

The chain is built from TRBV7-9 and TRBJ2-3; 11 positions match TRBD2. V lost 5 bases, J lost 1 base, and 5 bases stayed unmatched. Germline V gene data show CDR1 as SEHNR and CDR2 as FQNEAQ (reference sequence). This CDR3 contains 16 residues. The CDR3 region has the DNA TGTGCCAGCAGCCCCTCGACTAGCGGGGGCACAGATACGCAGTATTTT. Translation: CASSPSTSGGTDTQYF.

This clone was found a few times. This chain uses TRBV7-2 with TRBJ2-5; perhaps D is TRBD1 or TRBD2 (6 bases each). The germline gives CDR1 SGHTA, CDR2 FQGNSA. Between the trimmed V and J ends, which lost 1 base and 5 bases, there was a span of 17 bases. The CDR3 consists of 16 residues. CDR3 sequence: CASSLEFWGAEETQYF. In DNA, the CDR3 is TGTGCCAGCAGCTTAGAGTTTTGGGGGGCCGAGGAGACCCAGTACTTC.

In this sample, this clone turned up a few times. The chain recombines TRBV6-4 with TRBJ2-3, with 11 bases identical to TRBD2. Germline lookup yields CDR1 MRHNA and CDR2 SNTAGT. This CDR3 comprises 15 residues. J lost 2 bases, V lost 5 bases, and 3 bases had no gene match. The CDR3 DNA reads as TGTGCCAGCAGTCTAGCGGGGGGCTCCACAGATACGCAGTATTTT. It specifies CASSLAGGSTDTQYF.

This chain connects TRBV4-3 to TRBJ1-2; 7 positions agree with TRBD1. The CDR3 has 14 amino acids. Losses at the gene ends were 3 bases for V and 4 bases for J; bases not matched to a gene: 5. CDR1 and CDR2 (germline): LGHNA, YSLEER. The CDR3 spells CASSQGQQLYGYTF. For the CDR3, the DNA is TGCGCCAGCAGCCAGGGACAGCAACTCTATGGCTACACCTTC.

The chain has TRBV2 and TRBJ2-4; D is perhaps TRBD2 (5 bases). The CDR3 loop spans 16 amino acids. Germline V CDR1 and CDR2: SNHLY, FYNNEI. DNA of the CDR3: TGTGTCCAGCTGGCGTCCCAGCGGCAGGCAGAAAACATTCAGTACTTC. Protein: CVQLASQRQAENIQYF.

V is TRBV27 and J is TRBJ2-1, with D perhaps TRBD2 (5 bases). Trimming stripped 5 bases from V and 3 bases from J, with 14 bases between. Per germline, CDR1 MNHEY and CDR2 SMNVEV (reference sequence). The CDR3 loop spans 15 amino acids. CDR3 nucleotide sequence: TGTGCCAGCAGTCCCGGGGAACCCTACTACAATGAGCAGTTCTTC. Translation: CASSPGEPYYNEQFF.

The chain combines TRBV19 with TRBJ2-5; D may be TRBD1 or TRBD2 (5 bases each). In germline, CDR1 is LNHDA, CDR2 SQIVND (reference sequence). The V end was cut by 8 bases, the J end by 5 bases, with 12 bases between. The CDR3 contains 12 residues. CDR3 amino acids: CASGPWGETQYF. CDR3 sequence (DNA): TGTGCCAGTGGTCCCTGGGGGGAGACCCAGTACTTC.

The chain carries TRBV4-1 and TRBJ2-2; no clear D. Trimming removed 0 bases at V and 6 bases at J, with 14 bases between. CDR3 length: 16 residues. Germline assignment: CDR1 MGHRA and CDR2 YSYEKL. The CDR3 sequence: CASSQDGMRTAGELFF. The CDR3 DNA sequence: TGCGCCAGCAGCCAAGACGGAATGAGGACGGCCGGGGAGCTGTTTTTT.

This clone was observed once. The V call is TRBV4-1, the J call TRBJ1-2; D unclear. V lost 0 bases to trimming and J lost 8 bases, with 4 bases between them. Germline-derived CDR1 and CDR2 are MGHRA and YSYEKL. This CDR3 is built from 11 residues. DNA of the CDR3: TGCGCCAGCAGCCAAGATGGGGGCTACACCTTC. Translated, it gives CASSQDGGYTF.

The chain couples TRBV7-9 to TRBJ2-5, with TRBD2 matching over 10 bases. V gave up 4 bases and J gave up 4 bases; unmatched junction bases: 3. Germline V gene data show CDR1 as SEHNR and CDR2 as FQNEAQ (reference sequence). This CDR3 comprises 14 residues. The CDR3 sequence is CASSSWTSGETQYF. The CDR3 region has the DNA TGTGCCAGCAGCTCCTGGACTAGCGGAGAGACCCAGTACTTC.

The CDR3 DNA is TGTGCCAGCAGCGAGGTGACAGAATTGAACACTGAAGCTTTCTTT. Translating it yields CASSEVTELNTEAFF. This chain uses TRBV5-6 with TRBJ1-1; possibly TRBD1 for D (5 bases). Germline V gene sequence: CDR1 SGHDT, CDR2 YYEEEE. V lost 4 bases to trimming and J lost 0 bases, with 13 bases between them. The CDR3 consists of 15 residues. Full variable domain (missing parts from reference TRBV5-6 and TRBJ1-1): DAGVTQSPTHLIKTRGQQVTLRCSPKSGHDTVSWYQQALGQGPQFIFQYYEEEERQRGNFPDRFSGHQFPNYSSELNVNALLLGDSALYLCASSEVTELNTEAFFGQGTRLTVV.

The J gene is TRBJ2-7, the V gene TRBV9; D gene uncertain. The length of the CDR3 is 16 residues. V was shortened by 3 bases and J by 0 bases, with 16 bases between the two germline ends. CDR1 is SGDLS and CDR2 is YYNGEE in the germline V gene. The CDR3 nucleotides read TGTGCCAGCAGCGCCGGGCCAAAGGTGGGCTCCTACGAGCAGTACTTC. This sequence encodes CASSAGPKVGSYEQYF.

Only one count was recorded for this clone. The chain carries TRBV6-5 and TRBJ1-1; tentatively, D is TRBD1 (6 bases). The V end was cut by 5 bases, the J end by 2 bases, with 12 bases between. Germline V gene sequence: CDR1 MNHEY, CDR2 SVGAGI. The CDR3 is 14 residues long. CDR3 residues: CASSHRAGNTEAFF. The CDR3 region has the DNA TGTGCCAGCAGTCACAGGGCGGGAAACACTGAAGCTTTCTTT.

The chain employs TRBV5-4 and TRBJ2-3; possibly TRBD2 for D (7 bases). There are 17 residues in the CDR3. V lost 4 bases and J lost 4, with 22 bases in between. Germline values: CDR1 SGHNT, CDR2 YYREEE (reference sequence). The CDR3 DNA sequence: TGTGCCAGCAGCCGACTGGGGGGGCCGATATGGGCAGATACGCAGTATTTT. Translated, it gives CASSRLGGPIWADTQYF.

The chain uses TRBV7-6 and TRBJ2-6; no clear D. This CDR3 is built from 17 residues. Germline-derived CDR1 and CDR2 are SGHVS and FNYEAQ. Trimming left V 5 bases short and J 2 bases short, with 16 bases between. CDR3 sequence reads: CASSPLQWEAGANVLTF. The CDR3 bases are TGTGCCAGCAGCCCCTTGCAATGGGAAGCTGGGGCCAACGTCCTGACTTTC.

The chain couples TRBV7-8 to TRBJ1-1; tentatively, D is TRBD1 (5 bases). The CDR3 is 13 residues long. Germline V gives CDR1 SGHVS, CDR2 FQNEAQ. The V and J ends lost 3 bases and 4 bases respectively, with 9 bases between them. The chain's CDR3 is CASSFFGGTEAFF. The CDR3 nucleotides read TGTGCCAGCAGCTTTTTTGGGGGCACTGAAGCTTTCTTT.

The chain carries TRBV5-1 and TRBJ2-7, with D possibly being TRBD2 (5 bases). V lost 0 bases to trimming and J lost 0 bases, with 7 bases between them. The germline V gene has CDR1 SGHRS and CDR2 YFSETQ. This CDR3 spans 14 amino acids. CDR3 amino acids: CASSLEDSSYEQYF. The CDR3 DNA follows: TGCGCCAGCAGCTTGGAGGACTCCTCCTACGAGCAGTACTTC.

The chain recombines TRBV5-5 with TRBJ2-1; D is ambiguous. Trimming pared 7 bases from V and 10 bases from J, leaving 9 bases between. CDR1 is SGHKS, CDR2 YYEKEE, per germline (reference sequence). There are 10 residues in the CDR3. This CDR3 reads CASFRNEQFF. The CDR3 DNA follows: TGTGCCAGCTTCAGGAACGAGCAGTTCTTC.

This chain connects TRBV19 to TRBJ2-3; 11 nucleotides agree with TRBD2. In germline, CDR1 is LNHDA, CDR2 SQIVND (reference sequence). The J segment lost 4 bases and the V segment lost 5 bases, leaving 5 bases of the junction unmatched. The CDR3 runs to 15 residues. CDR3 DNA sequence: TGTGCCAGTAGTGCTACTAGCGGGGGATCAGATACGCAGTATTTT. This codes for CASSATSGGSDTQYF.

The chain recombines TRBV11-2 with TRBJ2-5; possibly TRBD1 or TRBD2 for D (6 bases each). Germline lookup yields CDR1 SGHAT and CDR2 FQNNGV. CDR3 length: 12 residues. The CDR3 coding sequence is TGTGCAGGGGGGCGCCCCCAAGAGACCCAGTACTTC. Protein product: CAGGRPQETQYF.

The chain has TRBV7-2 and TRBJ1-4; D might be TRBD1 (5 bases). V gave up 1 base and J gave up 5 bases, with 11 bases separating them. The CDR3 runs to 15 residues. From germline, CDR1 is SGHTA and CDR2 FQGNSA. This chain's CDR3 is CASSLVGERNEKLFF. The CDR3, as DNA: TGTGCCAGCAGCTTAGTGGGGGAGCGGAATGAAAAACTGTTTTTT.